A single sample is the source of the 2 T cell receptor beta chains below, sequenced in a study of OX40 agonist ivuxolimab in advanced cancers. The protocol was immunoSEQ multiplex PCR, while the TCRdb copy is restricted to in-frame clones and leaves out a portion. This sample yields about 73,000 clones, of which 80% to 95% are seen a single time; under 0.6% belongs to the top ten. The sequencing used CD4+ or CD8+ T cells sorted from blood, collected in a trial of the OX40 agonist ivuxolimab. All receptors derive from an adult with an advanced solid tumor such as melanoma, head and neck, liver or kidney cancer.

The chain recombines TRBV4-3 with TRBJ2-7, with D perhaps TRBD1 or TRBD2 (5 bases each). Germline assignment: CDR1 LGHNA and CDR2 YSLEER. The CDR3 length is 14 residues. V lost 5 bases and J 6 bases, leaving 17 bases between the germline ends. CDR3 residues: CASSSRPGAGEQYF. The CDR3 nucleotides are TGCGCCAGCAGCTCAAGGCCCGGGGCGGGCGAGCAGTACTTC.

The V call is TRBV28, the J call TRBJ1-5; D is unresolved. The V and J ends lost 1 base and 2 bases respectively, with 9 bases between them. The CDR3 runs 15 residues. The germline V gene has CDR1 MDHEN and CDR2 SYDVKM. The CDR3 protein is CASSLFYGGNQPQHF. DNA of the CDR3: TGTGCCAGCAGTTTATTTTATGGTGGCAATCAGCCCCAGCATTTT. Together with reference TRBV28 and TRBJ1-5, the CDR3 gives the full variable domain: DVKVTQSSRYLVKRTGEKVFLECVQDMDHENMFWYRQDPGLGLRLIYFSYDVKMKEKGDIPEGYSVSREKKERFSLILESASTNQTSMYLCASSLFYGGNQPQHFGDGTRLSIL.